The T cell receptor (beta chain) described here comes from a study of post-analysis software for immune sequencing data. Prepared TCR beta cDNA libraries contained unique molecular identifiers. In TCRdb, the PCR reads were re-called with MiXCR into one record per CDR3 protein. The sample gives some 700,000 distinct CDR3 sequences, roughly three fifths of which show up once; about 11% is in the top ten. Study observations and caveats: Higher frequency in patients than in controls was seen for roughly five TRBV segments, with TRBV5-6, TRBV5-1 and TRBV20-1 among them.

This clonotype was found a few times. As yet, its antigen is unknown. Trimming removed 6 bases from V and 6 bases from J, with 12 bases in between. Per the germline V gene, CDR1 is SEHNR and CDR2 is FQNEAQ (reference sequence). The length of the CDR3 is 12 residues. This chain joins TRBV7-9 and TRBJ2-7; D may be TRBD2 (6 bases). This receptor was taken from a girl aged 2 to 9 with multiple sclerosis. The sequenced sample was blood. The CDR3 sequence is CASSVSGGEQYF. The CDR3, as DNA: TGTGCCAGCAGTGTGTCCGGGGGCGAGCAGTACTTC.